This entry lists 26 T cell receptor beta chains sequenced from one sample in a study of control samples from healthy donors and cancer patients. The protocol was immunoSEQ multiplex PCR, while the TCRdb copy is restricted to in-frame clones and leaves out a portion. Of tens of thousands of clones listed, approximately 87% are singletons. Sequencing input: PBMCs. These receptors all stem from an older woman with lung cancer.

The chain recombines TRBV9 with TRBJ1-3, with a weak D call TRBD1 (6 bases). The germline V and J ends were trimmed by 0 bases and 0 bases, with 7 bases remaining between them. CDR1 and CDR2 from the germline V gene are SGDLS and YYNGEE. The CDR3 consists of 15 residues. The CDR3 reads CASSVGTVSGNTIYF. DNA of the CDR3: TGTGCCAGCAGCGTAGGGACAGTCTCTGGAAACACCATATATTTT.

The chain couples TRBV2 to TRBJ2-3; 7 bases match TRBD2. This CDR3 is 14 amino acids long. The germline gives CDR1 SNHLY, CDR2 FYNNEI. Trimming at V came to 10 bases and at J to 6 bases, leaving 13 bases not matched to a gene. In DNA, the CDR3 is TGTGCCACCACAGCTAGCGGAGAAGTCGATACGCAGTATTTT. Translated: CATTASGEVDTQYF.

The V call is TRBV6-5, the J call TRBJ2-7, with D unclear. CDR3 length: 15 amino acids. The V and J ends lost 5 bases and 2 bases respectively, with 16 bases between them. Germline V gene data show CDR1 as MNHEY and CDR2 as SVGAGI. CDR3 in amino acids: CASSIAKVSTYEQYF. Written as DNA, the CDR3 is TGTGCCAGCAGTATAGCTAAGGTCTCCACCTACGAGCAGTACTTC.

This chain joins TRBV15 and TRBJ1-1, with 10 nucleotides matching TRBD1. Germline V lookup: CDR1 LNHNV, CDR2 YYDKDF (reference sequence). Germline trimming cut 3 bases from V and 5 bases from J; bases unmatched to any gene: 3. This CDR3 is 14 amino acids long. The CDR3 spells CATSSRDRGTEAFF. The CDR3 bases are TGTGCCACCAGCAGCCGGGACAGGGGAACTGAAGCTTTCTTT.

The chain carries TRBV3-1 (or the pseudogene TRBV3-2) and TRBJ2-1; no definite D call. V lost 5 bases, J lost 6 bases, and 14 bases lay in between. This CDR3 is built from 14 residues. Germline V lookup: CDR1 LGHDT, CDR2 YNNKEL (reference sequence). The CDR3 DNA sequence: TGTGCCAGCAGCTTTCAAGGGCTATTCAATGAGCAGTTCTTC. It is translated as CASSFQGLFNEQFF.

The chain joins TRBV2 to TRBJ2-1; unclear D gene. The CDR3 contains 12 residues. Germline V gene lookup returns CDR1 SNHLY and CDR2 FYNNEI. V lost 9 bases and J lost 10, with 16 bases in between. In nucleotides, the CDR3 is TGTGCCAGTACTAACCCCGAACGGGAGCAGTTCTTC. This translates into CASTNPEREQFF.

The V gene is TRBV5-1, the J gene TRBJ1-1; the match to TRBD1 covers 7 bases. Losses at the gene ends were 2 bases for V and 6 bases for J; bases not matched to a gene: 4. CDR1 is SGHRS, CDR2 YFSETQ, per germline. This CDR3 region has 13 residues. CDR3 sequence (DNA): TGCGCCAGCAGCTTTGGAACAGGGGCTGAAGCTTTCTTT. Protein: CASSFGTGAEAFF.

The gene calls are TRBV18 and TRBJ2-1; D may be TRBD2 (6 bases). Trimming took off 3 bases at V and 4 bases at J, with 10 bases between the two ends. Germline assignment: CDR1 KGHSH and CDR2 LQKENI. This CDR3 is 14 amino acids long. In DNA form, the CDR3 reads TGTGCCAGCTCACCTAGCGGATGGTACAATGAGCAGTTCTTC. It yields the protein CASSPSGWYNEQFF.

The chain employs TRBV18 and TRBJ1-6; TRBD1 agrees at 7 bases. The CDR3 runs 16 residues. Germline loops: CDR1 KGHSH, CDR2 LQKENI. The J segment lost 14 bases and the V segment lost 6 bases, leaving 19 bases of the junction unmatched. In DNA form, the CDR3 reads TGTGCCAGCTCGCTTTCTCGGGACAGCGGGGTTTCGGCCCTCCACTTT. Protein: CASSLSRDSGVSALHF.

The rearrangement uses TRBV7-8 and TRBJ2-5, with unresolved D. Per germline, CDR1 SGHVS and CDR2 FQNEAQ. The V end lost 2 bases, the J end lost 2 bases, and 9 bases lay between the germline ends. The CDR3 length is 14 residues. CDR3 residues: CASSLNPDQETQYF. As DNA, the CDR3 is TGTGCCAGCAGCTTAAATCCGGATCAAGAGACCCAGTACTTC. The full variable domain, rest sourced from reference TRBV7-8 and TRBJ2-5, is GAGVSQSPRYKVAKRGQDVALRCDPISGHVSLFWYQQALGQGPEFLTYFQNEAQLDKSGLPSDRFFAERPEGSVSTLKIQRTQQEDSAVYLCASSLNPDQETQYFGPGTRLLVL.

The CDR3 loop is CASSSDGQGWSQPQHF. CDR3 nucleotide sequence: TGTGCCAGCAGTAGTGACGGGCAGGGCTGGTCTCAGCCCCAGCATTTT. The chain combines TRBV2 with TRBJ1-5; tentative D call: TRBD1 (5 bases). V lost 5 bases to trimming and J lost 6 bases, with 20 bases between them. The germline V gene has CDR1 SNHLY and CDR2 FYNNEI. The CDR3 spans 16 residues. The full variable domain, rest sourced from reference TRBV2 and TRBJ1-5, is EPEVTQTPSHQVTQMGQEVILRCVPISNHLYFYWYRQILGQKVEFLVSFYNNEISEKSEIFDDQFSVERPDGSNFTLKIRSTKLEDSAMYFCASSSDGQGWSQPQHFGDGTRLSIL.

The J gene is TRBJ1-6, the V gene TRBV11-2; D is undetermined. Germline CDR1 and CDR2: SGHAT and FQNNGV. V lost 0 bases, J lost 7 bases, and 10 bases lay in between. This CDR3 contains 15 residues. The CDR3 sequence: CASSLDRAENSPLHF. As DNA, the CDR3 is TGTGCCAGCAGCTTAGATCGGGCGGAAAATTCACCCCTCCACTTT.

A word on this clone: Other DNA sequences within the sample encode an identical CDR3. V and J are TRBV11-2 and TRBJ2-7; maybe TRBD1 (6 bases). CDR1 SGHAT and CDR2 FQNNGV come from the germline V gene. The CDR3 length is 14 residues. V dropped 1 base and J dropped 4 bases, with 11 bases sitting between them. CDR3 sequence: CASSLGTELYEQYF. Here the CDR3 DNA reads TGTGCCAGCAGCTTAGGGACAGAACTGTACGAGCAGTACTTC.

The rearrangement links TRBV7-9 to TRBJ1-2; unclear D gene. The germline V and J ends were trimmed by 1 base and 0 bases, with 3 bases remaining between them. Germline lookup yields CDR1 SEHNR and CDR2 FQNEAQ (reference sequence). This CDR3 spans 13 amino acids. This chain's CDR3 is CASSLGTNYGYTF. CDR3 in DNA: TGTGCCAGCAGCTTAGGTACTAACTATGGCTACACCTTC.

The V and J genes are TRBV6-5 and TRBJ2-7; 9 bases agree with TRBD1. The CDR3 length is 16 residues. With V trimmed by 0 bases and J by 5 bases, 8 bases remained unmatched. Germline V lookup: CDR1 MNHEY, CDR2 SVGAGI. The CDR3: CASSYSMPGQGDEQYF. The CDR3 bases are TGTGCCAGCAGTTACTCGATGCCGGGACAGGGCGACGAGCAGTACTTC.

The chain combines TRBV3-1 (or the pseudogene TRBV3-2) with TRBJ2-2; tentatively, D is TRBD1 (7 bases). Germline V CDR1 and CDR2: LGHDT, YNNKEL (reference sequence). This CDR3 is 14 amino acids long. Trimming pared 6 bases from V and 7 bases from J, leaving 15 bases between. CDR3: CASSLTGEVGELFF. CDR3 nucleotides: TGTGCCAGCAGTCTTACAGGGGAGGTCGGGGAGCTGTTTTTT.

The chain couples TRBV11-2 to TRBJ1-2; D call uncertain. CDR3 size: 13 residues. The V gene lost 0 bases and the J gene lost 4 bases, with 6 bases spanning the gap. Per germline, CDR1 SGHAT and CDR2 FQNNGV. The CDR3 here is CASSLDGPYGYTF. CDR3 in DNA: TGTGCCAGCAGCTTAGATGGACCCTATGGCTACACCTTC.

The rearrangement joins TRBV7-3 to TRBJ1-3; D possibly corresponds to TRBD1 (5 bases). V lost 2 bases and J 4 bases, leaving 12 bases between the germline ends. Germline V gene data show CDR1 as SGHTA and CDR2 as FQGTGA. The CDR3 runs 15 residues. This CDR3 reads CASSLQGFQGNTIYF. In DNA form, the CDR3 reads TGTGCCAGCAGCTTACAGGGATTTCAGGGAAACACCATATATTTT.

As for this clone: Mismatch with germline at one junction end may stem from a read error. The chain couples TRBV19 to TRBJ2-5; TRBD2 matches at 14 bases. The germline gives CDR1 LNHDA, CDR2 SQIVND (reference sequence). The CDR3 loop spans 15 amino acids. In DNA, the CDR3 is TGTGCCAGTAGTATTAAGGGACTAGCGGGAGAGACCCAGCACTTC. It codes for CASSIKGLAGETQHF.

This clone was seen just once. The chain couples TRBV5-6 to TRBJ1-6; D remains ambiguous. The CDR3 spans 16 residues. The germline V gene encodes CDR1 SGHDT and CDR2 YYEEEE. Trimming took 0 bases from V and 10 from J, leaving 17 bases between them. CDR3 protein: CASSLGGSSSGSPLHF. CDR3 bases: TGTGCCAGCAGCTTGGGAGGGAGTTCCTCGGGGTCACCCCTCCACTTT.

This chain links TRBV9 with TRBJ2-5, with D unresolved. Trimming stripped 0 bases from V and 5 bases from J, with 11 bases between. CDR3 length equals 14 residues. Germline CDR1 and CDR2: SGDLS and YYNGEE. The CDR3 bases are TGTGCCAGCAGCGTAGGACCGGCCCAGGAGACCCAGTACTTC. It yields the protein CASSVGPAQETQYF.

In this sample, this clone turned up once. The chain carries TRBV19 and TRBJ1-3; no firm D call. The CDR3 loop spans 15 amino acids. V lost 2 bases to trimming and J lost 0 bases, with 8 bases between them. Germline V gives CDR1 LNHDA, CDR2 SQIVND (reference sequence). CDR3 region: CASSISPVSGNTIYF. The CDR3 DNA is TGTGCCAGTAGTATAAGTCCCGTCTCTGGAAACACCATATATTTT.

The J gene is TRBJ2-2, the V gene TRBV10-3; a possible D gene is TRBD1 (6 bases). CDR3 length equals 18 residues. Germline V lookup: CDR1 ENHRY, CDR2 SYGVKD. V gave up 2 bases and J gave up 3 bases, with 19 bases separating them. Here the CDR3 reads CAISEAGLGTLYTGELFF. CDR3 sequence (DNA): TGTGCCATCAGTGAGGCAGGTTTGGGGACACTCTACACCGGGGAGCTGTTTTTT.

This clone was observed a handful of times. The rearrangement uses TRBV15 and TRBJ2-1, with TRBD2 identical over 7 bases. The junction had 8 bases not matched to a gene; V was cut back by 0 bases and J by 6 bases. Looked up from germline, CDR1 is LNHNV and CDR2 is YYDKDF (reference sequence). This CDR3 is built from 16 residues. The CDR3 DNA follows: TGTGCCACCAGCAGAGAGTTGGCTAGCGGACTCAATGAGCAGTTCTTC. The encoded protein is CATSRELASGLNEQFF. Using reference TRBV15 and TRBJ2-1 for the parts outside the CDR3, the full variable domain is DAMVIQNPRYQVTQFGKPVTLSCSQTLNHNVMYWYQQKSSQAPKLLFHYYDKDFNNEADTPDNFQSRRPNTSFCFLDIRSPGLGDTAMYLCATSRELASGLNEQFFGPGTRLTVL.

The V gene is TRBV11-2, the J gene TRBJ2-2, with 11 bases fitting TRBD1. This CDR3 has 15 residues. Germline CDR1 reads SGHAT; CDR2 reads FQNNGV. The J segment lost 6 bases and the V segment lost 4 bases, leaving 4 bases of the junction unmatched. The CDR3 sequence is CASSWTGGAAGELFF. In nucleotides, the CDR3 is TGTGCCAGCAGCTGGACAGGGGGCGCGGCCGGGGAGCTGTTTTTT.

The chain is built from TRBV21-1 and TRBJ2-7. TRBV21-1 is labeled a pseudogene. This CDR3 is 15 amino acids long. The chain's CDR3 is CASSKRGEQLYEQYF. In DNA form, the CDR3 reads TGTGCCAGCAGCAAAAGAGGGGAGCAACTCTACGAGCAGTACTTC.